This T cell receptor (beta chain) emerged from a study of CD8+ T cells in alopecia areata. It was cDNA, reverse transcribed from extracted RNA, that served as the sequencing template. Clones were read by immunoSEQ multiplex PCR, and TCRdb kept only the in-frame ones, dropping some. The profile covers 35,000 to 45,000 clones, with roughly 92% appearing a single time and about 20% taken by the ten largest. The V gene's germline CDR1 is MNHEY and CDR2 SMNVEV (reference sequence). The CDR3 contains 13 residues. V gave up 8 bases and J gave up 7 bases; unmatched junction bases: 8. Treatment denoted: oral pan-JAK inhibitor, 5-10 mg twice daily.

The chain couples TRBV27 to TRBJ2-1, with 7 bases identical to TRBD2. The sample was CD8+ T cells sorted from blood, taken at week 24, from a patient treated with tofacitinib. This TCR came from a human donor with alopecia areata. The CDR3 loop reads CASSWVGGNEQFF. The CDR3 DNA reads TGTGCCAGCTCGTGGGTGGGAGGGAATGAGCAGTTCTTC.